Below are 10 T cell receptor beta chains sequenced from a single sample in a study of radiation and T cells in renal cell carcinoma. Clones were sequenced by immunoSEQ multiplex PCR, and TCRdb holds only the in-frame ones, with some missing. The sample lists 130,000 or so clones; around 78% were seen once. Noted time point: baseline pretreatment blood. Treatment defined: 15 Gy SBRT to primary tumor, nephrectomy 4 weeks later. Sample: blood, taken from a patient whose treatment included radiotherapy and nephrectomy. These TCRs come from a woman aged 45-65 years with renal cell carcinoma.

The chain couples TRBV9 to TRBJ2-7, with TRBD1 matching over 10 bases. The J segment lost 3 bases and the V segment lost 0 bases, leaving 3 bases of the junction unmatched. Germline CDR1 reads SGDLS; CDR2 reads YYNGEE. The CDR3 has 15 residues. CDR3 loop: CASSVGQGAHYEQYF. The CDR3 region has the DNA TGTGCCAGCAGCGTAGGACAGGGGGCCCACTACGAGCAGTACTTC.

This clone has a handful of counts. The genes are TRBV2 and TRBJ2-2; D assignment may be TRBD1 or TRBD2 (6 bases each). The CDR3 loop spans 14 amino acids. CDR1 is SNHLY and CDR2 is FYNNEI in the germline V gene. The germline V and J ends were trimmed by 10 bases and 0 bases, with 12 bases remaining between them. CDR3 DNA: TGTGCCACGCGGGACACCACGAACACCGGGGAGCTGTTTTTT. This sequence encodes CATRDTTNTGELFF. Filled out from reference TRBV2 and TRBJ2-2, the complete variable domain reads EPEVTQTPSHQVTQMGQEVILRCVPISNHLYFYWYRQILGQKVEFLVSFYNNEISEKSEIFDDQFSVERPDGSNFTLKIRSTKLEDSAMYFCATRDTTNTGELFFGEGSRLTVL.

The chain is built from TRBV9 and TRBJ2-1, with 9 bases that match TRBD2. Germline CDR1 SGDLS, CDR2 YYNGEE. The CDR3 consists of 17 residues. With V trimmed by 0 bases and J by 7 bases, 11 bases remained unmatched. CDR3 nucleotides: TGTGCCAGCAGCGTAGGAGGGGCGGGAGGGCCGATAAATGAGCAGTTCTTC. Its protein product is CASSVGGAGGPINEQFF.

The CDR3, as DNA: TGTGCCAGCAGCCCCACTAGTGTTCGGAACACGCAGTATTTT. Its translation is CASSPTSVRNTQYF. The rearrangement links TRBV7-2 to TRBJ2-3; D is perhaps TRBD2 (5 bases). CDR1 is SGHTA and CDR2 is FQGNSA in the germline V gene. The CDR3 covers 14 residues. V was clipped by 5 bases and J by 9 bases, with 18 bases between them.

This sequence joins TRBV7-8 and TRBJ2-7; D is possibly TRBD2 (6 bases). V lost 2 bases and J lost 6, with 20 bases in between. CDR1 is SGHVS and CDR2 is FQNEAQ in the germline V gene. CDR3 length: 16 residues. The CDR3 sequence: CASSLTAGPTSGEQYF. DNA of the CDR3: TGTGCCAGCAGCTTAACGGCGGGGCCTACGAGCGGCGAGCAGTACTTC.

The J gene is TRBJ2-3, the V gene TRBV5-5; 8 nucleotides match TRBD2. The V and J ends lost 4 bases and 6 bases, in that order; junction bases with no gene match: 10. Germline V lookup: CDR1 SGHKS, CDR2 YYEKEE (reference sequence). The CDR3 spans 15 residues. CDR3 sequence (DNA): TGTGCCAGCAGCCACATAGCGGGGCCGGGGGATACGCAGTATTTT. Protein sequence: CASSHIAGPGDTQYF.

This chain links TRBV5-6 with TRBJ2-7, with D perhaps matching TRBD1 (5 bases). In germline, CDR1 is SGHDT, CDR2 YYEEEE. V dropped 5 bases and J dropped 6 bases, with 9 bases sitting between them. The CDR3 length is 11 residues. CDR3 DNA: TGTGCCAGCAGTTCGGACACCGAGCAGTACTTC. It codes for CASSSDTEQYF.

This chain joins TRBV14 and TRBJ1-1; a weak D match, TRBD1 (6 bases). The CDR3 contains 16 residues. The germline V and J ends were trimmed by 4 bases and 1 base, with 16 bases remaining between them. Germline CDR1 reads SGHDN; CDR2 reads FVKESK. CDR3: CASSRGRGVSNTEAFF. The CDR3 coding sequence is TGTGCCAGCAGCCGCGGAAGGGGGGTTTCGAACACTGAAGCTTTCTTT.

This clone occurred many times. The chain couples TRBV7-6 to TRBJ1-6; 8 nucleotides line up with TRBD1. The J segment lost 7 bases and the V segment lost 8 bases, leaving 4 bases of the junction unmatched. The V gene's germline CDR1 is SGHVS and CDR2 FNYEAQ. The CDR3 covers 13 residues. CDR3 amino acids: CASGQGRNSPLHF. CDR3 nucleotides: TGTGCCAGCGGACAGGGAAGGAATTCACCCCTCCACTTT.

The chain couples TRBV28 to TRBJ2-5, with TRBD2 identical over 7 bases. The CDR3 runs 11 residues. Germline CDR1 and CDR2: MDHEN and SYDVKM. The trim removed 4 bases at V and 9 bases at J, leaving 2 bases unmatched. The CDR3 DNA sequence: TGTGCCAGCAGTTGGGGGGGGGCCCAGTACTTC. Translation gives CASSWGGAQYF. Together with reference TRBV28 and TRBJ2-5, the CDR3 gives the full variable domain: DVKVTQSSRYLVKRTGEKVFLECVQDMDHENMFWYRQDPGLGLRLIYFSYDVKMKEKGDIPEGYSVSREKKERFSLILESASTNQTSMYLCASSWGGAQYFGPGTRLLVL.